The present T cell receptor beta chain was sequenced within a study of blood T cells in healthy people across ages. Across the whole study: Per two T cells, template switching captured roughly one barcoded beta molecule.

Germline CDR1 and CDR2: MGHRA and YSYEKL. Trimming at V came to 3 bases and at J to 1 base, leaving 8 bases not matched to a gene. The CDR3 runs 17 residues. This clonotype showed up just a few times. Its antigen is still unknown. The second PCR ran about 6 to 12 cycles with a sample-barcoded 5' primer and J-beta primers. Unique molecular identifiers of 12 random nucleotides labeled each cDNA. TCRdb called the 5' RACE reads again in MiXCR, with one record for every CDR3 protein. The sample yields roughly 1,500,000 distinct CDR3 sequences, 42% seen once. Whole-study findings and limits: The donors' CMV status was not determined, possibly confounding changes in expanded clonotypes. Age brought a roughly linear fall in TCR beta diversity measured per million T cells.

V and J are TRBV4-1 and TRBJ2-3, with 9 bases aligning to TRBD2. Sample: blood. The sequence was obtained from a woman younger than 35 in good health. As DNA, the CDR3 is TGCGCCAGCAGCCACTCCGGACTAGCGACCCGCACAGATACGCAGTATTTT. It translates to CASSHSGLATRTDTQYF.